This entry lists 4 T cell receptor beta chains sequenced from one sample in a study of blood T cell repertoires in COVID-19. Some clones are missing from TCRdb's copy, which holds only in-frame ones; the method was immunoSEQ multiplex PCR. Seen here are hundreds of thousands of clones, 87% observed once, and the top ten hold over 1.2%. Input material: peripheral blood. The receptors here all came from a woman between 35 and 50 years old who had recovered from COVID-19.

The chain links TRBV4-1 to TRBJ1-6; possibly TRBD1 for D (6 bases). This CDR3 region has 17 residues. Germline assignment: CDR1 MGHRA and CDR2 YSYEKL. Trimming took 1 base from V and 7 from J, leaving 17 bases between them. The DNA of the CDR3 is TGCGCCAGCAGCCAAGTTAGGGGGGGCGCGAAAAATTCACCCCTCCACTTT. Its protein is CASSQVRGGAKNSPLHF.

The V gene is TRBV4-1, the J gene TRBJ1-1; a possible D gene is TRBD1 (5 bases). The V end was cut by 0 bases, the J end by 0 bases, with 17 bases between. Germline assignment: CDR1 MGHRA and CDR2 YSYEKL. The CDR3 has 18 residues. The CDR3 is CASSQDTPGGGLNTEAFF. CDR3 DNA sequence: TGCGCCAGCAGCCAAGATACCCCCGGGGGGGGATTGAACACTGAAGCTTTCTTT.

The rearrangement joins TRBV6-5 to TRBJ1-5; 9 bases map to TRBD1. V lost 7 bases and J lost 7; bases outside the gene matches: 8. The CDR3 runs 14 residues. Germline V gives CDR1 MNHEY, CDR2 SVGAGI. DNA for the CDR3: TGTGCCAGCAAGGTGGACAGGGGTAGACAGCCCCAGCATTTT. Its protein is CASKVDRGRQPQHF.

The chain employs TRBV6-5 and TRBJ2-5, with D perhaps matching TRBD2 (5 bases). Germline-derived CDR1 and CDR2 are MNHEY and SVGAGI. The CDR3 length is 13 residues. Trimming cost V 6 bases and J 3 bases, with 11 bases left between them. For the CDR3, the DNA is TGTGCCAGCAGCTTACTAGGGAAAGAGACCCAGTACTTC. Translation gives CASSLLGKETQYF.